Listed below are T cell receptor beta chains from one sample, sequenced in a study of PD-1 blockade in classical Hodgkin lymphoma. Assay: immunoSEQ multiplex PCR; the TCRdb copy retains only in-frame clones and omits some. The sample has about 93,000 clones, over 75% seen once; the top ten hold 9.4%. The sample consisted of peripheral blood mononuclear cells (PBMCs), taken before the fourth cycle of nivolumab. All receptors come from a human donor with classical Hodgkin lymphoma. Each CDR3 is given with its conserved first and last residue. Not every row has a clone size; where given, it reads once, few, many or a size class.

cdr3_aa clone_size j_call v_call
CASSLVHRNPGANVLTF . TRBJ2-6 TRBV7-2
CASSLKIPTGANVLTF . TRBJ2-6 TRBV6-6
CASSPQIAGGPYNEQFF . TRBJ2-1 TRBV9
CASQWTGDEKLFF medium-sized TRBJ1-4 TRBV19
CATGGGQESGNTIYF . TRBJ1-3 TRBV10-1
CASSPRGRVHEQFF . TRBJ2-1 TRBV7-3
CASSQDVLAGNNEQFF few TRBJ2-1 TRBV4-3
CASSARWGGNQPQHF . TRBJ1-5 TRBV19
CASSPRPATNEKLFF . TRBJ1-4 TRBV6-5
CASTPPGRSSYNEQFF few TRBJ2-1 TRBV28
CASSEGTGVHEKLFF . TRBJ1-4 TRBV6-1
CASSQDGRSGGRETQYF . TRBJ2-5 TRBV4-2
CASSRRGSEQYF . TRBJ2-7 TRBV6-5
CASSLASGREDEQFF . TRBJ2-1 TRBV7-3
CATPWTPNTGELFF once TRBJ2-2 TRBV6-1
CASSVGQQSTDTQYF . TRBJ2-3 TRBV19
CATSRVSRDGYTF . TRBJ1-2 TRBV15
CAISEGGTGRIDTQYF . TRBJ2-3 TRBV10-3
CASRVDSTDTQYF . TRBJ2-3 TRBV27
CASSYARGPNYGYTF . TRBJ1-2 TRBV6-5
CASSTPGTGAYEQYF . TRBJ2-7 TRBV19
CASSESGVQETQYF . TRBJ2-5 TRBV6-1
CASSLAGGDTDTQYF . TRBJ2-3 TRBV11-3
CASSQDPLAGGLINEQFF . TRBJ2-1 TRBV4-3
CASRVAYEQYF . TRBJ2-7 TRBV6-6
CASSPGRETDTQYF . TRBJ2-3 TRBV18
CASSVVAHTEAFF . TRBJ1-1 TRBV5-1
CASSPPKGRSENLFF once TRBJ1-4 TRBV18
CASSPPPVGVETQYF . TRBJ2-5 TRBV7-2
CSVRTGGYEQYF . TRBJ2-7 TRBV29-1
CASSLLYGQGGLQYF . TRBJ2-7 TRBV5-1
CASSPQWGYNQPQHF once TRBJ1-5 TRBV28
CASSLDGKNGELFF . TRBJ2-2 TRBV14
CASSIAGGGESTEAFF . TRBJ1-1 TRBV19
CASKSLAGFTDTQYF . TRBJ2-3 TRBV6-5
CASSLGSGSGNTIYF . TRBJ1-3 TRBV5-4
CAISDSADQPQHF . TRBJ1-5 TRBV10-3
CASSYSRTAHQPQHF few TRBJ1-5 TRBV6-5
CASSRTGNSPLHF once TRBJ1-6 TRBV19
CASSLVSGGPRETQYF . TRBJ2-5 TRBV5-1
CASSDRGLGTGFEGNQPQHF . TRBJ1-5 TRBV19
CSVVRDSYEQYF . TRBJ2-7 TRBV29-1
CASSMHRLNTEAFF . TRBJ1-1 TRBV19
CASSRLAGGETQYF . TRBJ2-5 TRBV19
CASSQGDRDEQYF . TRBJ2-7 TRBV4-3
CASSSRAGRETQYF . TRBJ2-5 TRBV6-5
CASSLRMNTEAFF once TRBJ1-1 TRBV5-8
CASSFTTGTGTSYEQYF . TRBJ2-7 TRBV27
CASSIGGSYNEQFF . TRBJ2-1 TRBV19
CASSLSSGASTDTQYF once TRBJ2-3 TRBV7-9
CASSLGQNYGYTF . TRBJ1-2 TRBV7-8
CASSEPSPLHF . TRBJ1-6 TRBV6-5
CASSSQGAVSTDTQYF . TRBJ2-3 TRBV11-1
CASSPGVSSYNEQFF . TRBJ2-1 TRBV27
CASSLSGEGGYTF . TRBJ1-2 TRBV7-9